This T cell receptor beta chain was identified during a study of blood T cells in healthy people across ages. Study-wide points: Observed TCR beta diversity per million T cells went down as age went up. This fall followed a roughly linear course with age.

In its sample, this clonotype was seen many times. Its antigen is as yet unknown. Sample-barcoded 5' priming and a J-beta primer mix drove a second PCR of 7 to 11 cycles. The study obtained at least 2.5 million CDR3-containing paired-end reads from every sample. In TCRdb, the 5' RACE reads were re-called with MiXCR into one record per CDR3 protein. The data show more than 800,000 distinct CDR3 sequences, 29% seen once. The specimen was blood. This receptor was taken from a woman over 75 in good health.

The CDR3 region has the DNA TGTGCCAGCAGTGACCCGGGACTAGCGGGGGTAGACGAGCAGTACTTC. Amino acids: CASSDPGLAGVDEQYF. The chain couples TRBV25-1 to TRBJ2-7, with 14 bases aligning to TRBD2. The CDR3 covers 16 residues. Per the germline V gene, CDR1 is MGHDK and CDR2 is SYGVNS. The ends lost 3 bases at V and 5 bases at J; junction bases unmatched: 6.